This passage covers 18 T cell receptor beta chains from one sample sequenced in a study of cytomegalovirus exposure and HLA in healthy donors. The PCR made use of 60 Vbeta and 13 Jbeta primers. Data came from immunoSEQ multiplex PCR; TCRdb stores just in-frame clones and leaves some out. The sample holds 50,000 or so clones, 72% seen once. Sequencing was performed on PBMCs. These TCRs come from a man aged 30 to 39 in good health and CMV-seronegative.

This chain connects TRBV4-1 to TRBJ1-5, with 7 nucleotides matching TRBD1. The CDR3 extends over 16 amino acids. V gave up 1 base and J gave up 3 bases; unmatched junction bases: 6. Germline CDR1 and CDR2: MGHRA and YSYEKL. The CDR3 coding sequence is TGCGCCAGCAGCCAAGCAGAGGGACAGTTCAATCAGCCCCAGCATTTT. It specifies CASSQAEGQFNQPQHF.

This clone came up a few times. This chain links TRBV7-9 with TRBJ2-5, with 8 bases identical to TRBD2. The CDR3 consists of 16 residues. Germline CDR1 and CDR2: SEHNR and FQNEAQ (reference sequence). V shed 5 bases and J 2 bases; nucleotides not matched to a gene: 10. CDR3 residues: CASSIGLAGLQETQYF. CDR3 nucleotide sequence: TGTGCCAGCAGCATTGGGCTAGCGGGCCTTCAAGAGACCCAGTACTTC.

The CDR3 protein is CASSLAPAAGETQYF. DNA of the CDR3: TGTGCCAGCAGCTTGGCTCCGGCAGCAGGGGAGACCCAGTACTTC. V gene TRBV5-4 combines with J gene TRBJ2-5; weak D call: TRBD1 (5 bases). Germline V gives CDR1 SGHNT, CDR2 YYREEE (reference sequence). The germline V and J ends were trimmed by 0 bases and 5 bases, with 14 bases remaining between them. The CDR3 loop spans 15 amino acids.

The V gene is TRBV6-5, the J gene TRBJ2-3; 10 nucleotides line up with TRBD2. This CDR3 comprises 15 residues. V lost 2 bases to trimming and J lost 4 bases; unmatched junction nucleotides: 3. The germline V gene encodes CDR1 MNHEY and CDR2 SVGAGI. CDR3 residues: CASSYRLAGADTQYF. CDR3 nucleotide sequence: TGTGCCAGCAGTTACCGGCTAGCGGGGGCAGATACGCAGTATTTT.

A word on this clone: The same CDR3 can be traced to other DNA sequences in this sample. The V and J genes are TRBV10-1 and TRBJ1-1; D remains ambiguous. Germline CDR1 WNHNN, CDR2 SYGVQD (reference sequence). The CDR3 runs 11 residues. Trimming removed 6 bases from V and 4 bases from J, with 6 bases in between. Here the CDR3 DNA reads TGCGCCAGCAGCCGCGGCACTGAAGCTTTCTTT. Its protein product is CASSRGTEAFF.

This clone was seen a few times. The rearrangement links TRBV30 to TRBJ1-5; 7 positions agree with TRBD1. The CDR3 consists of 15 residues. The V and J ends lost 0 bases and 3 bases, in that order; junction bases with no gene match: 5. Germline CDR1 is GTSNPN and CDR2 is SVGIG (reference sequence). CDR3 in DNA: TGTGCCTGGAGTGTTGGGACAGTCAACAATCAGCCCCAGCATTTT. Protein sequence: CAWSVGTVNNQPQHF. The variable domain in full, with the rest retrieved from reference TRBV30 and TRBJ1-5, is SQTIHQWPATLVQPVGSPLSLECTVEGTSNPNLYWYRQAAGRGLQLLFYSVGIGQISSEVPQNLSASRPQDRQFILSSKKLLLSDSGFYLCAWSVGTVNNQPQHFGDGTRLSIL.

V and J are TRBV30 and TRBJ2-2; D is undetermined. Trimming left V 4 bases short and J 6 bases short, with 12 bases between. The germline CDR1 and CDR2 sequences are GTSNPN and SVGIG (reference sequence). This CDR3 spans 13 amino acids. The CDR3 spells CAWTEVVAGELFF. The CDR3 region has the DNA TGTGCCTGGACAGAAGTCGTGGCCGGGGAGCTGTTTTTT.

The chain links TRBV25-1 to TRBJ1-5; 9 bases are shared with TRBD1. Germline V CDR1 and CDR2: MGHDK, SYGVNS. V dropped 6 bases and J dropped 4; count of bases not matched to a gene: 4. CDR3 length: 14 residues. CDR3 in amino acids: CASSRDRDNQPQHF. The DNA of the CDR3 is TGTGCCAGCAGCCGGGACAGGGATAATCAGCCCCAGCATTTT.

This clone was seen only once. The rearrangement joins TRBV4-1 to TRBJ1-3; D possibly corresponds to TRBD1 (5 bases). V shed 3 bases and J shed 1 base, with 16 bases lying between them. The CDR3 totals 17 residues. CDR1 MGHRA and CDR2 YSYEKL come from the germline V gene. The CDR3 loop is CASSQAREGNSGNTIYF. The CDR3 DNA is TGCGCCAGCAGCCAGGCCAGGGAGGGGAATTCTGGAAACACCATATATTTT.

The chain employs TRBV28 and TRBJ2-7; weak D call: TRBD2 (6 bases). The CDR3 totals 15 residues. Germline V CDR1 and CDR2: MDHEN, SYDVKM. V shed 3 bases and J shed 1 base, with 13 bases lying between them. This CDR3 is CASSFSGEGSYEQYF. CDR3 DNA sequence: TGTGCCAGCAGTTTTTCGGGGGAAGGGTCCTACGAGCAGTACTTC.

The chain joins TRBV4-1 to TRBJ1-5; 9 bases are shared with TRBD1. The trim removed 4 bases at V and 6 bases at J, leaving 10 bases unmatched. CDR1 and CDR2 (germline): MGHRA, YSYEKL. This CDR3 is built from 16 residues. The CDR3 spells CASSLQQGAPAQPQHF. The CDR3 coding sequence is TGCGCCAGCAGCCTCCAACAGGGGGCGCCGGCTCAGCCCCAGCATTTT.

The chain has TRBV7-9 and TRBJ1-4; D is possibly TRBD1 (6 bases). The V gene lost 5 bases and the J gene lost 3 bases, with 13 bases spanning the gap. The CDR3 contains 15 residues. CDR1 is SEHNR, CDR2 FQNEAQ, per germline (reference sequence). The CDR3 coding sequence is TGTGCCAGCAGCGTCGGGGGGACATCTAATGAAAAACTGTTTTTT. It is translated as CASSVGGTSNEKLFF. The full variable domain, in which reference TRBV7-9 and TRBJ1-4 provide the parts outside the CDR3, is DTGVSQNPRHKITKRGQNVTFRCDPISEHNRLYWYRQTLGQGPEFLTYFQNEAQLEKSRLLSDRFSAERPKGSFSTLEIQRTEQGDSAMYLCASSVGGTSNEKLFFGSGTQLSVL.

This clone was counted between two and nine times. The gene calls are TRBV29-1 and TRBJ2-7, with D unresolved. The CDR3 length is 12 residues. V gave up 6 bases and J gave up 4 bases, with 13 bases separating them. CDR1 is SQVTM and CDR2 is ANQGSEA in the germline V gene. As DNA, the CDR3 is TGCAGCGTCGAGATACCTCCGTACGAGCAGTACTTC. Protein product: CSVEIPPYEQYF.

This clone was recorded a few times. Different DNA sequences within this sample yield the same CDR3. V is TRBV6-5 and J is TRBJ2-7; a possible D gene is TRBD2 (5 bases). The CDR3 contains 15 residues. Germline CDR1 is MNHEY and CDR2 is SVGAGI. Trimming removed 0 bases from V and 2 bases from J, with 11 bases in between. CDR3 bases: TGTGCCAGCAGTTACTCCTACGGGGAAACCTACGAGCAGTACTTC. Amino acids: CASSYSYGETYEQYF.

J is TRBJ2-2 and V is TRBV11-3; tentative D call: TRBD2 (6 bases). Germline V lookup: CDR1 SGHNT, CDR2 YENEEA. This CDR3 contains 15 residues. V was trimmed by 4 bases and J by 1 base, leaving 10 bases between them. In DNA, the CDR3 is TGTGCCAGCAGCTCCGGGGGTGTGAACACCGGGGAGCTGTTTTTT. Amino acids: CASSSGGVNTGELFF.

The V call is TRBV6-1, the J call TRBJ1-5; 11 nucleotides align to TRBD1. This CDR3 comprises 15 residues. V was pared by 6 bases and J by 6 bases, with 7 bases of the junction left unmatched. Per germline, CDR1 MNHNS and CDR2 SASEGT. The CDR3 loop reads CASRPGQGAGQPQHF. Here the CDR3 DNA reads TGTGCCAGCAGACCCGGACAGGGGGCGGGTCAGCCCCAGCATTTT.

This rearrangement joins TRBV18 to TRBJ1-2, with no clear D. The V and J ends lost 2 bases and 3 bases respectively, with 7 bases between them. This CDR3 has 13 residues. The V gene's germline CDR1 is KGHSH and CDR2 LQKENI. The CDR3 sequence is CASSPSSDYGYTF. DNA for the CDR3: TGTGCCAGCTCACCAAGCTCGGACTATGGCTACACCTTC.

The chain joins TRBV18 to TRBJ2-3; D remains ambiguous. Germline CDR1 KGHSH, CDR2 LQKENI. The CDR3 is 13 residues long. V dropped 3 bases and J dropped 1 base, with 5 bases sitting between them. The CDR3 loop reads CASSPGGTDTQYF. The CDR3 DNA is TGTGCCAGCTCACCTGGAGGCACAGATACGCAGTATTTT.